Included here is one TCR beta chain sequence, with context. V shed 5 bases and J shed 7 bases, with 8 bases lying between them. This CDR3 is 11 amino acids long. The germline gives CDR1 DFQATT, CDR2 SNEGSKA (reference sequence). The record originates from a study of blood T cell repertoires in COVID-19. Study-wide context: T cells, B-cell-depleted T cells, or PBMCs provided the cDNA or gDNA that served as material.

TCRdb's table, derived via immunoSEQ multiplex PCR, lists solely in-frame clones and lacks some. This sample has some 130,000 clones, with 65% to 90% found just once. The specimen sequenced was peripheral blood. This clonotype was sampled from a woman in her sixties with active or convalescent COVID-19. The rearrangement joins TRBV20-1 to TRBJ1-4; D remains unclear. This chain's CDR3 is CSAPSGEKLFF. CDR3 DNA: TGCAGTGCTCCGTCGGGTGAAAAACTGTTTTTT.